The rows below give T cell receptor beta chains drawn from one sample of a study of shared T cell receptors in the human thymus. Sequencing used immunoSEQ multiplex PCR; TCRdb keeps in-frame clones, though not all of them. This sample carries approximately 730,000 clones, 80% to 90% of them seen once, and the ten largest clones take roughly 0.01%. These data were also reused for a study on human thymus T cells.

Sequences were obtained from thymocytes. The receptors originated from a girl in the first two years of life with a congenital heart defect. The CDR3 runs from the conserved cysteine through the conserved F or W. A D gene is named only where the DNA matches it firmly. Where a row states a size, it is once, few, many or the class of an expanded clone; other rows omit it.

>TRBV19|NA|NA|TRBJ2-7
TGTGCCAGTAGTAGGGGGCCGGGGTGGTACGAGCAGTACTTC
CASSRGPGWYEQYF
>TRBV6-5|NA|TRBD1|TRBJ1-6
TGTGCCAGCAGCGCCACAGGGGAGGTGGATTCACCCCTCCACTTT
CASSATGEVDSPLHF
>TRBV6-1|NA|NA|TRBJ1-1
TGTGCCAGCAGTGTTAAATACATGAGGACTGAAGCTTTCTTT
CASSVKYMRTEAFF
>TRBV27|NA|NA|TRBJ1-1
TGTGCCAGCATTTTGAGCTCTGACACAGGGTTGAAAGGAACTGAAGCTTTCTTT
CASILSSDTGLKGTEAFF
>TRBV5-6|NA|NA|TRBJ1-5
TGTGCCAGCAGCTGCGGGGCACCGTCACTCCTCAATCAGCCCCAGCATTTT
CASSCGAPSLLNQPQHF
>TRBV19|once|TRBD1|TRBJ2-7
TGTGCCAGTAGCACCAAGGACAGGGGCTACGAGCAGTACTTC
CASSTKDRGYEQYF
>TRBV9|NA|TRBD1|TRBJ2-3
TGTGCCAGCAGCACCACAGGGGGCTTCTCAGATACGCAGTATTTT
CASSTTGGFSDTQYF
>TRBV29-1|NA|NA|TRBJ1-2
TGCAGCGTTTTAACAGAGTATGGCTACACCTTC
CSVLTEYGYTF
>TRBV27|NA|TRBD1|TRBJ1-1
TGTGCCAGCAGTCAGGGACAGGGAGATCGGGACGACACTGAAGCTTTCTTT
CASSQGQGDRDDTEAFF
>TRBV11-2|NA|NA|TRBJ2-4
TGTGCCAGCAGCTTATCGTCAGGACTAGCCAAAAACATTCAGTACTTC
CASSLSSGLAKNIQYF
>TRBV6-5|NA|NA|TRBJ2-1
TGTGCCAGCAGCTCAATAGGACATTACAATGAGCAGTTCTTC
CASSSIGHYNEQFF
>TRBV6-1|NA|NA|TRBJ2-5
TGTGCCAGCAGTGATCAGGGTATCCACTATCAAGAGACCCAGTACTTC
CASSDQGIHYQETQYF
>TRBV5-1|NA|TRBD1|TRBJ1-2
TGCGCCAGCAGCTCCTTTCTCCGGGACAGAGACAACTATGGCTACACCTTC
CASSSFLRDRDNYGYTF
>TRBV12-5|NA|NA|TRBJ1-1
TGTGCTAGTGGTCCGATGACAGAAGCTTTCTTT
CASGPMTEAFF
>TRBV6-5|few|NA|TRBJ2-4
TGTGCCAGCAGTTACTCAGCCCCCGGGGTCAAAAACATTCAGTACTTC
CASSYSAPGVKNIQYF
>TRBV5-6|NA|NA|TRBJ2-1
TGTGCCAGCAGCTTACTCACTAATGAGCAGTTCTTC
CASSLLTNEQFF
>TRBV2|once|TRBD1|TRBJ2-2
TGTGCCAGCTGCAAGCCCCGGGACAGGGCCTGGGGGCGGTCTCACGGGGAGCTGTTTTTT
CASCKPRDRAWGRSHGELFF
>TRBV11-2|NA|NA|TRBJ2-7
TGTGCCACCCAAGAGGGGACTCCCTCCTACGAGCAGTACTTC
CATQEGTPSYEQYF
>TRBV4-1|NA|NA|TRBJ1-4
TGCGCCAGCAGCCAAGGGGACAAATCCTACCCCCTTACTTCTAATGAAAAACTGTTTTTT
CASSQGDKSYPLTSNEKLFF
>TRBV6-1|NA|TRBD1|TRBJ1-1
TGTGCCAGCAGTGGGTCCGGGACAGGGATGATGTTTGGGGACCCTGAAGCTTTCTTT
CASSGSGTGMMFGDPEAFF
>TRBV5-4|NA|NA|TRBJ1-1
TGTGCCAGCAGCTTGGTTCACAGGGAGGGCACTGAAGCTTTCTTT
CASSLVHREGTEAFF
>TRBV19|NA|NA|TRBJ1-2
TGTGCCAGTAGCCAACACGGACAGTTTTATGGCTACACCTTC
CASSQHGQFYGYTF
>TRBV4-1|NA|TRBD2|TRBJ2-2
TGCGCCAGCAGCCACCTAGGGACTAGCGGGACGAACACCGGGGAGCTGTTTTTT
CASSHLGTSGTNTGELFF
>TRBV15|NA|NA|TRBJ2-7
TGTGCCACCAGCAGTGGCTTCCAGGAATCCTACGAGCAGTACTTC
CATSSGFQESYEQYF
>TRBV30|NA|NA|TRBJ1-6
TGTGCCTGGAGTGTACTTCTGGACAGAGATAATTCACCCCTCCACTTT
CAWSVLLDRDNSPLHF
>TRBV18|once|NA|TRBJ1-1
TGTGCCAGCTCACCATCGGTCAGGGGCTTGGTCACTGAAGCTTTCTTT
CASSPSVRGLVTEAFF
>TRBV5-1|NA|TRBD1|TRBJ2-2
TGCGCCAGCAGCTTGAACAGGGGGCGGGACGGGGAGCTGTTTTTT
CASSLNRGRDGELFF
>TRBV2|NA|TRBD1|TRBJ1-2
TGTGCCAGCAGCGTACCATTCAACGCTACCGGGACAGCGTATGGCTACACCTTC
CASSVPFNATGTAYGYTF
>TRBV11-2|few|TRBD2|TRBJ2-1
TGTGCCAGCAGCTCCGGGACGGGGGGGCATGAGCAGTTCTTC
CASSSGTGGHEQFF
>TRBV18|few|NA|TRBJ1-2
TGTGCCAGCTCACATCACGAGGGGAGGGGCTACACCTTC
CASSHHEGRGYTF
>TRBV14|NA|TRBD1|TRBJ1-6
TGTGCCAGCAGCCGGTACAGGGGGCTTGATTCACCCCTCCACTTT
CASSRYRGLDSPLHF
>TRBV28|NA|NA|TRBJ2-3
TGTGCCAGCAAGTCCGGGGGGCGAACAGATACGCAGTATTTT
CASKSGGRTDTQYF
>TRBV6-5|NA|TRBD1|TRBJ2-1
TGTGCCAGCAGTATAACCTCGACAGGGGTTGGGCAGTTCTTC
CASSITSTGVGQFF
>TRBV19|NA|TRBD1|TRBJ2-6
TGTGCCAGTAGTGCCCCGGGACAGCCGTCTGGGGCCAACGTCCTGACTTTC
CASSAPGQPSGANVLTF
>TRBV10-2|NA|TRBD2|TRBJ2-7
TGCGCCAGCAGTGAGGGGACTAGCGGGGGGCTTCCCTGGAACGAGCAGTACTTC
CASSEGTSGGLPWNEQYF